These 32 T cell receptor beta chains share one sample of origin, sequenced in a study of blood T cell repertoires in COVID-19. Sequencing was performed with immunoSEQ multiplex PCR; in TCRdb, only in-frame clones are kept and a portion is missing. There are some 350,000 clones in the sample; roughly 89% occur only once, and 6.5% lies in the top ten. The sequenced sample consisted of peripheral blood. The receptors derive from a man aged 18 to 30 with active or convalescent COVID-19.

The V and J genes are TRBV7-9 and TRBJ2-3, with TRBD1 as a possible D gene (6 bases). Germline CDR1 SEHNR, CDR2 FQNEAQ (reference sequence). Trimming shortened V by 9 bases and J by 0 bases, and 10 bases separated the two germline ends. This CDR3 is 13 amino acids long. The CDR3 protein is CASTDRSTDTQYF. For the CDR3, the DNA is TGTGCCAGTACAGACAGGAGCACAGATACGCAGTATTTT.

The genes are TRBV10-3 and TRBJ2-5; TRBD1 matches at 8 bases. CDR1 and CDR2 (germline): ENHRY, SYGVKD. The CDR3 covers 14 residues. V shed 6 bases, J shed 3 bases, and the junction held 6 bases outside the gene matches. The CDR3: CAIRAETGEETQYF. CDR3 bases: TGTGCCATCAGGGCCGAGACAGGGGAAGAGACCCAGTACTTC.

The rearrangement uses TRBV6-2 or TRBV6-3 and TRBJ2-7; tentatively, D is TRBD1 (6 bases). Germline assignment: CDR1 MNHEY and CDR2 SVGEGT. The V end lost 5 bases, the J end lost 2 bases, and 13 bases lay between the germline ends. The CDR3 has 14 residues. CDR3 in amino acids: CASSRTQGTYEQYF. The DNA for the CDR3 is TGTGCCAGCAGTCGAACGCAGGGGACCTACGAGCAGTACTTC.

The chain uses TRBV2 and TRBJ1-4; 9 bases are a match to TRBD1. Germline V gene data show CDR1 as SNHLY and CDR2 as FYNNEI. This CDR3 spans 14 amino acids. The ends lost 6 bases at V and 5 bases at J; junction bases unmatched: 4. The DNA of the CDR3 is TGTGCCAGCAGACTACAGGGGGCAAATGAAAAACTGTTTTTT. It translates to CASRLQGANEKLFF.

This chain connects TRBV19 to TRBJ1-5; D is perhaps TRBD1 (5 bases). V gave up 3 bases and J gave up 4 bases, with 19 bases separating them. The CDR3 is made up of 17 amino acids. The germline V gene encodes CDR1 LNHDA and CDR2 SQIVND (reference sequence). The CDR3 coding sequence is TGTGCCAGTAGTATTTTAGAGTCAGGGCTTGGGAATCAGCCCCAGCATTTT. Protein product: CASSILESGLGNQPQHF.

This chain connects TRBV5-1 to TRBJ1-1; 9 positions match TRBD1. V lost 5 bases to trimming and J lost 1 base; unmatched junction nucleotides: 12. The germline gives CDR1 SGHRS, CDR2 YFSETQ. The CDR3 is 17 residues long. This CDR3 is CASSSEDRGLANTEAFF. CDR3 bases: TGCGCCAGCAGTTCCGAGGACAGGGGTCTGGCGAACACTGAAGCTTTCTTT.

V and J are TRBV5-1 and TRBJ2-5; tentative D call: TRBD2 (5 bases). The CDR3 contains 16 residues. Germline lookup yields CDR1 SGHRS and CDR2 YFSETQ. Trimming stripped 2 bases from V and 0 bases from J, with 14 bases between. The CDR3 protein is CASSFGTQTNQETQYF. CDR3 bases: TGCGCCAGCAGCTTCGGAACACAGACTAACCAAGAGACCCAGTACTTC.

The chain is built from TRBV4-2 and TRBJ1-4; D is unresolved. Trimming took 0 bases from V and 8 from J, leaving 7 bases between them. This CDR3 contains 13 residues. Germline loops: CDR1 LGHNA, CDR2 YNFKEQ. The CDR3 sequence: CASSQDKSEKLFF. The DNA for the CDR3 is TGTGCCAGCAGCCAAGATAAAAGCGAAAAACTGTTTTTT.

This clone was counted once. The genes are TRBV2 and TRBJ2-2, with TRBD2 matching 11 bases. CDR3 length: 17 amino acids. Looked up from germline, CDR1 is SNHLY and CDR2 is FYNNEI. V was clipped by 6 bases and J by 2 bases; unmatched bases: 8. The CDR3 sequence: CASRTPGLADNTGELFF. The DNA of the CDR3 is TGTGCCAGCAGAACACCGGGACTAGCGGACAACACCGGGGAGCTGTTTTTT.

The sample holds a few counts of this clone. The genes are TRBV5-6 and TRBJ2-7; D is unresolved. The CDR3 runs 14 residues. Germline-derived CDR1 and CDR2 are SGHDT and YYEEEE. The V gene lost 4 bases and the J gene lost 3 bases, with 14 bases spanning the gap. In DNA form, the CDR3 reads TGTGCCAGCAGCGACACCGGCGAATACTACGAGCAGTACTTC. Translating it yields CASSDTGEYYEQYF.

This chain connects TRBV10-3 to TRBJ2-2; 10 bases align to TRBD1. V shed 11 bases and J 3 bases; nucleotides not matched to a gene: 6. CDR1 and CDR2 from the germline V gene are ENHRY and SYGVKD. The length of the CDR3 is 14 residues. The DNA of the CDR3 is TGTGCCCTTAGCGGGACAGGGGACACCGGGGAGCTGTTTTTT. This encodes CALSGTGDTGELFF.

J is TRBJ1-2 and V is TRBV7-2; TRBD1 is a possible D gene (6 bases). Per the germline V gene, CDR1 is SGHTA and CDR2 is FQGNSA. The CDR3 is 13 amino acids. The germline V and J ends were trimmed by 4 bases and 7 bases, with 13 bases remaining between them. The CDR3 protein is CASSSQAGVGYTF. The CDR3 region has the DNA TGTGCCAGCAGCTCCCAAGCAGGGGTTGGCTACACCTTC.

This rearrangement joins TRBV18 to TRBJ2-7, with D unclear. The CDR3 covers 13 residues. V was trimmed by 3 bases and J by 1 base, leaving 7 bases between them. The germline V gene has CDR1 KGHSH and CDR2 LQKENI. The CDR3 sequence: CASSPQASYEQYF. As DNA, the CDR3 is TGTGCCAGCTCACCGCAGGCGTCCTACGAGCAGTACTTC.

The chain carries TRBV10-3 and TRBJ2-3; 7 bases are a match to TRBD1. The CDR3 has 13 amino acids. Germline V gene sequence: CDR1 ENHRY, CDR2 SYGVKD. The V and J ends lost 7 bases and 3 bases, in that order; junction bases with no gene match: 4. The CDR3 here is CAITETGTDTQYF. CDR3 sequence (DNA): TGTGCCATCACCGAGACAGGGACAGATACGCAGTATTTT.

The genes are TRBV20-1 and TRBJ2-3; 7 nucleotides align to TRBD1. CDR1 and CDR2 (germline): DFQATT, SNEGSKA (reference sequence). The CDR3 sequence is 18 residues long. The J segment lost 1 base and the V segment lost 3 bases, leaving 16 bases of the junction unmatched. The CDR3 DNA follows: TGCAGTGCTAGTAACCGACAGGGAATTACGACTGGCACAGATACGCAGTATTTT. As protein: CSASNRQGITTGTDTQYF.

The rearrangement links TRBV5-1 to TRBJ2-2, with 9 bases fitting TRBD2. Germline V gene sequence: CDR1 SGHRS, CDR2 YFSETQ. The ends lost 2 bases at V and 5 bases at J; junction bases unmatched: 16. The CDR3 has 19 residues. The CDR3 region is CASSFMRGTSPTGTGELFF. As DNA, the CDR3 is TGCGCCAGCAGCTTCATGCGGGGGACTAGCCCAACGGGGACCGGGGAGCTGTTTTTT.

The V and J genes are TRBV6-1 and TRBJ2-1, with D unclear. CDR1 MNHNS and CDR2 SASEGT come from the germline V gene. This CDR3 region has 12 residues. The germline V and J ends were trimmed by 4 bases and 9 bases, with 10 bases remaining between them. CDR3 loop: CASSGVFAEQFF. The CDR3 nucleotides are TGTGCCAGCAGTGGAGTTTTTGCTGAGCAGTTCTTC.

The chain recombines TRBV27 with TRBJ1-1; weak D call: TRBD1 (5 bases). The CDR3 runs 14 residues. Trimming pared 6 bases from V and 5 bases from J, leaving 16 bases between. Germline V gives CDR1 MNHEY, CDR2 SMNVEV (reference sequence). This CDR3 is CASSERARVTEAFF. CDR3 in DNA: TGTGCCAGCAGCGAACGGGCCAGGGTAACTGAAGCTTTCTTT.

The J gene is TRBJ1-3, the V gene TRBV5-1, with a weak D call TRBD1 (6 bases). V lost 5 bases and J 1 base, leaving 7 bases between the germline ends. The CDR3 has 13 amino acids. Germline assignment: CDR1 SGHRS and CDR2 YFSETQ. The CDR3 sequence: CASRQGSGNTIYF. The CDR3 region has the DNA TGCGCCAGCAGACAGGGATCTGGAAACACCATATATTTT.

CDR3 sequence reads: CASSLNRITLEQFF. The CDR3 DNA reads as TGTGCCAGCAGTTTAAACAGAATTACCTTAGAGCAGTTCTTC. This rearrangement joins TRBV27 to TRBJ2-1; D is unresolved. The CDR3 runs 14 residues. Germline CDR1 is MNHEY and CDR2 is SMNVEV (reference sequence). V was pared by 2 bases and J by 10 bases, with 15 bases between.

The genes are TRBV20-1 and TRBJ2-1, with 8 bases identical to TRBD2. Germline CDR1 reads DFQATT; CDR2 reads SNEGSKA (reference sequence). There are 14 residues in the CDR3. After removal of 3 bases from V and 7 bases from J, the junction contained 8 bases not matched to a gene. The chain's CDR3 is CSASKAGVGNEQFF. CDR3 DNA: TGCAGTGCTAGTAAAGCGGGAGTGGGTAATGAGCAGTTCTTC.

This sequence joins TRBV5-6 and TRBJ2-5, with D possibly TRBD2 on 6 matching bases. V was shortened by 1 base and J by 1 base, with 11 bases between the two germline ends. The CDR3 has 15 amino acids. Germline assignment: CDR1 SGHDT and CDR2 YYEEEE. The CDR3 protein is CASSLSATSQETQYF. The CDR3 DNA sequence: TGTGCCAGCAGCTTGTCGGCGACTAGCCAAGAGACCCAGTACTTC.

The chain recombines TRBV4-1 with TRBJ1-1; no definite D call. The CDR3 length is 14 residues. Germline CDR1 reads MGHRA; CDR2 reads YSYEKL. Deletions cut 4 bases from V and 1 base from J, with 10 bases between. The CDR3 coding sequence is TGCGCCAGCAGCCCAGCGAGCGAGAACACTGAAGCTTTCTTT. It specifies CASSPASENTEAFF.

The J gene is TRBJ1-3, the V gene TRBV7-2; TRBD1 is a possible D gene (5 bases). CDR1 and CDR2 (germline): SGHTA, FQGNSA. Trimming removed 3 bases at V and 3 bases at J, with 12 bases between. The CDR3 sequence is 15 residues long. The CDR3 coding sequence is TGTGCCAGCAGCTTCAGGACACGGAGTGGAAACACCATATATTTT. Its translation: CASSFRTRSGNTIYF.

The rearrangement links TRBV27 to TRBJ1-1; D is possibly TRBD1 (5 bases). The germline V and J ends were trimmed by 5 bases and 1 base, with 11 bases remaining between them. Germline V gene sequence: CDR1 MNHEY, CDR2 SMNVEV (reference sequence). The CDR3 is 14 amino acids. In DNA, the CDR3 is TGTGCCAGCAGTCTCCAGGGCTGGAACACTGAAGCTTTCTTT. This translates into CASSLQGWNTEAFF.

The chain couples TRBV21-1 to TRBJ1-2; the table names TRBD1, a call not compared with the DNA. TRBV21-1 is labeled a pseudogene. This CDR3 has 14 residues. CDR3 sequence reads: CASSKDTKGDGYTF. The CDR3 DNA follows: TGTGCCAGCAGCAAGGACACAAAAGGCGATGGCTACACCTTC.

This clone turned up a few times. DNA for the CDR3: TGCAGCGCTAGGGGGGGCTTTAGTCCCAATGAGCAGTTCTTC. Its translation: CSARGGFSPNEQFF. J is TRBJ2-1 and V is TRBV29-1, with D possibly matching TRBD2 (7 bases). CDR3 length equals 14 residues. V lost 7 bases and J 6 bases, leaving 19 bases between the germline ends. In germline, CDR1 is SQVTM, CDR2 ANQGSEA.

The V gene is TRBV6-5, the J gene TRBJ2-7, with 9 nucleotides matching TRBD2. The V gene's germline CDR1 is MNHEY and CDR2 SVGAGI. The CDR3 runs 14 residues. V lost 5 bases, J lost 2 bases, and 4 bases stayed unmatched. In DNA, the CDR3 is TGTGCCAGCAGTCGGACTAGCGTCCCCTACGAGCAGTACTTC. Translated, it gives CASSRTSVPYEQYF.

V usage is TRBV7-3 and J usage is TRBJ2-1, with TRBD2 identical over 12 bases. The CDR3 length is 19 residues. Germline V gene data show CDR1 as SGHTA and CDR2 as FQGTGA. V gave up 0 bases and J gave up 7 bases; unmatched junction bases: 13. The CDR3 DNA sequence: TGTGCCAGCAGCTTAACGTTACAGACTAGCGGGAGAAGTGGGAATGAGCAGTTCTTC. This sequence encodes CASSLTLQTSGRSGNEQFF.

V and J are TRBV24-1 and TRBJ1-1, with 11 positions matching TRBD1. The junction had 4 bases not matched to a gene; V was cut back by 3 bases and J by 5 bases. Per the germline V gene, CDR1 is KGHDR and CDR2 is SFDVKD. This CDR3 has 15 amino acids. The CDR3 loop is CATSDPGTGGTEAFF. The DNA of the CDR3 is TGTGCCACCAGTGATCCTGGGACAGGGGGAACTGAAGCTTTCTTT.

A few counts support this clone. The genes are TRBV5-1 and TRBJ2-3; no reliable D call. V was trimmed by 4 bases and J by 2 bases, leaving 8 bases between them. Germline values: CDR1 SGHRS, CDR2 YFSETQ. This CDR3 has 13 amino acids. The CDR3 bases are TGCGCCAGCAGCCTAGAGCTCACAGATACGCAGTATTTT. Its translation: CASSLELTDTQYF.

The chain is built from TRBV27 and TRBJ1-2, with 7 bases aligning to TRBD1. CDR3 length: 16 amino acids. The germline gives CDR1 MNHEY, CDR2 SMNVEV (reference sequence). Trimming removed 4 bases from V and 0 bases from J; junction bases left unmatched: 8. Here the CDR3 DNA reads TGTGCCAGCAGTTCCGACGCGGGACAGTCTAACTATGGCTACACCTTC. Encoded protein: CASSSDAGQSNYGYTF.